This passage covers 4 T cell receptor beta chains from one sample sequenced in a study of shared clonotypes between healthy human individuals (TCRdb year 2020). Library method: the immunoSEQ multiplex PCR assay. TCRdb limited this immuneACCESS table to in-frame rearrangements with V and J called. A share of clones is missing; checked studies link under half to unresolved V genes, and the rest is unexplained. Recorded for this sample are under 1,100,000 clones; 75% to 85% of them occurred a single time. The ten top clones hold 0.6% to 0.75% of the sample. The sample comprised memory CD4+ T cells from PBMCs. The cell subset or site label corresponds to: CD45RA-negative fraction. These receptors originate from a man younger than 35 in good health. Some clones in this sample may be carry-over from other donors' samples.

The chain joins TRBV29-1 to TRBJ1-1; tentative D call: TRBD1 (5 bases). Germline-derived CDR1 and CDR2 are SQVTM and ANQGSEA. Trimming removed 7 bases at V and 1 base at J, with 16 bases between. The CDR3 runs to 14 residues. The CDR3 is CSGGRAGRNTEAFF. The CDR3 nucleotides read TGCAGCGGCGGTAGGGCAGGGAGGAACACTGAAGCTTTCTTT.

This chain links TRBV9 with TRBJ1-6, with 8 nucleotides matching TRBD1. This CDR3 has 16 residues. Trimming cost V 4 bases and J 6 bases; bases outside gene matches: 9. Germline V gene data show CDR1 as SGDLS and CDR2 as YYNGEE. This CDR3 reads CASSPRMGQVNSPLHF. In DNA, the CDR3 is TGTGCCAGCAGCCCCCGCATGGGACAGGTTAATTCACCCCTCCACTTT.

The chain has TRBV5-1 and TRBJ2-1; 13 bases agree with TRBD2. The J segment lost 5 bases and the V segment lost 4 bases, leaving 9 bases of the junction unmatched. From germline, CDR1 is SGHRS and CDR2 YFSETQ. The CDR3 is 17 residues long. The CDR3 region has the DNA TGCGCCAGCAGCCCAGGAAGGACTAGCGGGGGTAACAATGAGCAGTTCTTC. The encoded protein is CASSPGRTSGGNNEQFF.

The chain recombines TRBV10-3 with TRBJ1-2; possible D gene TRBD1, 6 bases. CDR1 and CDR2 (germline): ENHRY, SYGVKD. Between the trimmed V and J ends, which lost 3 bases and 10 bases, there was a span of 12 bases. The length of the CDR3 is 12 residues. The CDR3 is CAISDQGPNYTF. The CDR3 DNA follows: TGTGCCATCAGTGACCAGGGGCCCAACTACACCTTC.